The next 10 T cell receptor beta chains were all read from a single sample in a study of T cells in Graves' hyperthyroidism and ophthalmopathy. TCR beta CDR3 regions were amplified from RNA transcripts. RT-PCR in the first round (using the HTBI primer set) targeted the TCR CDR3. TCRdb redid the calling of the multiplex PCR reads with MiXCR, one entry per CDR3 protein. The table records about 420,000 distinct CDR3 sequences, less than 20% of them present only once. Source material: blood. These receptors were taken from a woman between 18 and 29 years old with Graves' hyperthyroidism.

This clonotype has a count of ten or more. The chain combines TRBV7-8 with TRBJ1-3; TRBD1 matches 7 bases. Germline V gives CDR1 SGHVS, CDR2 FQNEAQ. J was trimmed by 1 base and V by 5 bases; bases with no gene match: 8. This CDR3 is 16 amino acids long. CDR3 in DNA: TGTGCCAGCAGCACCCGACAGGGCGGGTCTGGAAACACCATATATTTT. Its protein product is CASSTRQGGSGNTIYF.

The chain joins TRBV10-3 to TRBJ1-5; 8 bases line up with TRBD1. Per the germline V gene, CDR1 is ENHRY and CDR2 is SYGVKD. The length of the CDR3 is 13 residues. V lost 7 bases, J lost 5 bases, and 4 bases stayed unmatched. The CDR3 sequence: CAIKPGQDQPQHF. The CDR3 region has the DNA TGTGCCATCAAGCCGGGACAGGATCAGCCCCAGCATTTT.

This clonotype was found many times. The chain combines TRBV12-3 or TRBV12-4 with TRBJ1-2, with a possible D match to TRBD1 (6 bases). Trimming removed 6 bases at V and 6 bases at J, with 11 bases between. The CDR3 totals 12 residues. The CDR3 protein is CASRLGGDGYTF. The CDR3 region has the DNA TGTGCCAGCAGGCTAGGGGGAGATGGCTACACCTTC.

The gene calls are TRBV7-3 and TRBJ2-3; D gene ambiguous. Per germline, CDR1 SGHTA and CDR2 FQGTGA. V dropped 5 bases and J dropped 6 bases, with 15 bases sitting between them. The CDR3 covers 14 residues. In DNA, the CDR3 is TGTGCCAGCAGCCGCAACCCGCGGCGCGATACGCAGTATTTT. This codes for CASSRNPRRDTQYF.

In its sample, this clonotype was seen many times. The chain joins TRBV29-1 to TRBJ2-1; TRBD2 matches at 7 bases. The CDR3 contains 13 residues. With 6 bases clipped from V and 10 bases from J, the junction kept 12 bases outside the gene matches. Germline V gene sequence: CDR1 SQVTM, CDR2 ANQGSEA. Here the CDR3 DNA reads TGCAGCGTGGGAACGGGGGGACTCTTGGAGCAGTTCTTC. Translation: CSVGTGGLLEQFF.

The V call is TRBV7-9, the J call TRBJ2-1, with 12 bases that match TRBD2. The trim removed 3 bases at V and 4 bases at J, leaving 10 bases unmatched. CDR1 and CDR2 (germline): SEHNR, FQNEAQ (reference sequence). CDR3 length: 18 residues. CDR3 DNA: TGTGCCAGCAGCTTGACTAGCGGGGGCATCTTGATTTACAATGAGCAGTTCTTC. It codes for CASSLTSGGILIYNEQFF.

This clonotype was observed at least ten times. The V call is TRBV2, the J call TRBJ1-5, with unresolved D. V was trimmed by 3 bases and J by 4 bases, leaving 7 bases between them. The CDR3 length is 13 residues. The germline gives CDR1 SNHLY, CDR2 FYNNEI. The CDR3 DNA reads as TGTGCCAGCAGTGAGGAGTGGAATCAGCCCCAGCATTTT. Translating gives CASSEEWNQPQHF.

This clonotype was recorded many times. The chain links TRBV2 to TRBJ2-1; perhaps TRBD2 as D (5 bases). The V gene's germline CDR1 is SNHLY and CDR2 FYNNEI. The CDR3 loop spans 15 amino acids. With 5 bases removed from V and 9 bases from J, the gap between germline ends came to 20 bases. In DNA form, the CDR3 reads TGTGCCAGCAGTAGTGGGCTAGCCCGTTTGGGTGAGCAGTTCTTC. Its protein is CASSSGLARLGEQFF.

In its sample, this clonotype was seen many times. The chain joins TRBV20-1 to TRBJ2-5, with D hard to call. The CDR3 extends over 11 amino acids. Germline V gives CDR1 DFQATT, CDR2 SNEGSKA (reference sequence). Trimming pared 3 bases from V and 0 bases from J, leaving 2 bases between. CDR3 sequence reads: CSASYQETQYF. CDR3 coding DNA: TGCAGTGCTAGTTACCAAGAGACCCAGTACTTC.

The table lists this clonotype with many counts. The chain is built from TRBV30 and TRBJ2-6, with 8 bases matching TRBD1. Germline-derived CDR1 and CDR2 are GTSNPN and SVGIG (reference sequence). The CDR3 has 14 residues. V shed 5 bases and J 3 bases; nucleotides not matched to a gene: 3. The CDR3 bases are TGTGCCTGGCAGGGGGCAGGTGGGGCCAACGTCCTGACTTTC. Protein sequence: CAWQGAGGANVLTF. The variable domain in full, completed from reference TRBV30 and TRBJ2-6, reads SQTIHQWPATLVQPVGSPLSLECTVEGTSNPNLYWYRQAAGRGLQLLFYSVGIGQISSEVPQNLSASRPQDRQFILSSKKLLLSDSGFYLCAWQGAGGANVLTFGAGSRLTVL.